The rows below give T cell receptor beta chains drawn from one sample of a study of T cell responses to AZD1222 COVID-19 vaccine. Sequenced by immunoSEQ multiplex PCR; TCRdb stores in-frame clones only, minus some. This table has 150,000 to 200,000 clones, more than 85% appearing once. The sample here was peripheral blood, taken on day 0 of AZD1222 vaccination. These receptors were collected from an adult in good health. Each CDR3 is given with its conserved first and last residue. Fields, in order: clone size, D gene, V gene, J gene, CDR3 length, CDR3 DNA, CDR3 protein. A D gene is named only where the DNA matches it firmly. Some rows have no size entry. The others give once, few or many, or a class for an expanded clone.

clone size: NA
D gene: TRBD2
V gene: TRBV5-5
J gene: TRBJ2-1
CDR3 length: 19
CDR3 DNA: TGTGCCAGCAGCTTCAACTTCCCAAGTAGCGGGCGTACCTACAATGAGCAGTTCTTC
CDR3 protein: CASSFNFPSSGRTYNEQFF

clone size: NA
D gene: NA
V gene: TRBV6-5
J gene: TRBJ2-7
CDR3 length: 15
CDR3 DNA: TGTGCCAGCAGATCCGGGGCAGTCCTCTCCTACGAGCAGTACTTC
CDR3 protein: CASRSGAVLSYEQYF

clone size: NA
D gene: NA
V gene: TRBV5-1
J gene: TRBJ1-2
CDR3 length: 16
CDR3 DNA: TGCGCCAGCAGCTTGAAATGGGGGGCCGAGGACTATGGCTACACCTTC
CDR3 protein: CASSLKWGAEDYGYTF

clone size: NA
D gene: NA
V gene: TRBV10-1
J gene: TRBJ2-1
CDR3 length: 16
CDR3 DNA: TGCGCCAGCAGCCCCTTGACCGGCGGGAATGGTAATGAGCAGTTCTTC
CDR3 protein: CASSPLTGGNGNEQFF

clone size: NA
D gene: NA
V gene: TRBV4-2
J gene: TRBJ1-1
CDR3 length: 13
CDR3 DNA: TGTGCCAGCAGCCGTAGTGAGGGGACAGAAGCTTTCTTT
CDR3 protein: CASSRSEGTEAFF

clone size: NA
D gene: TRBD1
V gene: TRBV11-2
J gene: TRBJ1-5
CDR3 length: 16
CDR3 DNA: TGTGCCAGCAGCCCTAGTGGGCCGGGACAGGGTCTTCCCCAGCATTTT
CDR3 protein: CASSPSGPGQGLPQHF

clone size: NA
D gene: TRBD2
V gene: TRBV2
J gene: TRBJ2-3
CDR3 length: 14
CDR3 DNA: TGTGCCAGCAAACTGCGGGGGGCCACAGATACGCAGTATTTT
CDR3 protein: CASKLRGATDTQYF

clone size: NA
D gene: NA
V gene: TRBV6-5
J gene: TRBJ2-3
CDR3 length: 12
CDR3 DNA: TGTGCCAGCAGTCCCTCAGTAGATACGCAGTATTTT
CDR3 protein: CASSPSVDTQYF

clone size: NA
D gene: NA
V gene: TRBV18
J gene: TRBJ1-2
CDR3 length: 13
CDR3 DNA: TGTGCCAGCTCACCACGAGAACAAGGGGGCTACACCTTC
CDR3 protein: CASSPREQGGYTF

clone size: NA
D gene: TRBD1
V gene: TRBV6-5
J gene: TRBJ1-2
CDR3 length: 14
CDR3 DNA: TGTGCCAGCACTCGAGTCCGGGACAGGGGCGGCTACACCTTC
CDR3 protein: CASTRVRDRGGYTF

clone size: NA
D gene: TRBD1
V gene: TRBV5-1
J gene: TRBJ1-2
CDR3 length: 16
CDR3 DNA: TGCGCCAGCAGCACGGGACAGGGCCAGGGGGACTATGGCTACACCTTC
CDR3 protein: CASSTGQGQGDYGYTF

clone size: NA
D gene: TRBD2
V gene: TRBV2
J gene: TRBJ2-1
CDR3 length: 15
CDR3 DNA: TGTGCCAGCACTTACGGGAGGGTCGTCAACAATGAGCAGTTCTTC
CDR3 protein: CASTYGRVVNNEQFF

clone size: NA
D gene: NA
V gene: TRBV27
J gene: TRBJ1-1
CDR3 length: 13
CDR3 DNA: TGTGCCAGCAGCCTTTTTATGAACACTGAAGCTTTCTTT
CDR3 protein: CASSLFMNTEAFF

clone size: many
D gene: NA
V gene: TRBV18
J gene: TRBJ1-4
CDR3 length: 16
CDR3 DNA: TGTGCCAGCTCCCACAATATCCGGAAGGCTAATGAAAAACTGTTTTTT
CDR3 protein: CASSHNIRKANEKLFF

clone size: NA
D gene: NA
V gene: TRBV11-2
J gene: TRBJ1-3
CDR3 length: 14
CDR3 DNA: TGTGCCAGCAGCCCCTTGACGGGGAGAAACACCATATATTTT
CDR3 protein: CASSPLTGRNTIYF

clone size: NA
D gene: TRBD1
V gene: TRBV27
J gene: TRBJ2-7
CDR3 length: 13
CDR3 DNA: TGTGCCAGTCGCGGACAGGGCGCCTACGAGCAGTACTTC
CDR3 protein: CASRGQGAYEQYF

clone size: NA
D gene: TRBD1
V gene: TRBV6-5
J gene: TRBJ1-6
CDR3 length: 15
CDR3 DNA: TGTGCCAGCACCCCAGGAGGGACAGGGGGTTCACCCCTCCACTTT
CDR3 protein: CASTPGGTGGSPLHF

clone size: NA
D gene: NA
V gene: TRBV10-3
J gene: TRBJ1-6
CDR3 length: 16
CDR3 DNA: TGTGCCATCAGTGAGTCGGAGTGGGGAGGAGGATCACCCCTCCACTTT
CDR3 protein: CAISESEWGGGSPLHF

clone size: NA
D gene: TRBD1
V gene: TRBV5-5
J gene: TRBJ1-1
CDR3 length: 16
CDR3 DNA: TGTGCCAGCAGCCGAACGGGACAGGGGACGGGGGTTGAAGCTTTCTTT
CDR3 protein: CASSRTGQGTGVEAFF

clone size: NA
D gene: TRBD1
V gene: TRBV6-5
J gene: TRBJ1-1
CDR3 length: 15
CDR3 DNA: TGTGCCAGCAGTCAGGACAGGGGGCTGAACACTGAAGCTTTCTTT
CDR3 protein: CASSQDRGLNTEAFF

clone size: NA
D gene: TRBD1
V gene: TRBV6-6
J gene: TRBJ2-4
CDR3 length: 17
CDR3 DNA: TGTGCCAGCAGTCACGGACAGGGAGCTTACGCCAAAAACATTCAGTACTTC
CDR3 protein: CASSHGQGAYAKNIQYF

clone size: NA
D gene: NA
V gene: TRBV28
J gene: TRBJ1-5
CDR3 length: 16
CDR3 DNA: TGTGCCAGCAGTTTTGGAACGGGAGGGGGCAATCAGCCCCAGCATTTT
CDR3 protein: CASSFGTGGGNQPQHF

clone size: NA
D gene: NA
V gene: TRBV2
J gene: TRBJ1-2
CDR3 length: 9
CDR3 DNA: TGTGCCAGCAGTGAAGGCTACACCTTC
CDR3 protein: CASSEGYTF

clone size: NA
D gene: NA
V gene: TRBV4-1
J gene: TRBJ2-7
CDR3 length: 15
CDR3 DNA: TGCGCCAGCAGCCAAGAGACTAGATATATCTACGAGCAGTACTTC
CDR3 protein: CASSQETRYIYEQYF

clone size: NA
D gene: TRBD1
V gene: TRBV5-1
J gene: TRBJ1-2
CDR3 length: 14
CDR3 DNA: TGCGCCAGCAGCTTGGTGGGGACAGGATATGGCTACACCTTC
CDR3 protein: CASSLVGTGYGYTF